The entry below gives a single TCR beta chain sequence along with its context. Its matching antigen is unknown. Method: immunoSEQ multiplex PCR; TCRdb's copy keeps in-frame clones and lacks some. Here the sample spans 60,000 to 65,000 clones, over 80% being singletons. This record belongs to a study of identifying expanded T cells in peripheral blood. During the collection period, no donor immune events like infections were recorded. CDR3 length equals 16 residues. In germline, CDR1 is MNHNY, CDR2 SVGAGI (reference sequence). V was trimmed by 6 bases and J by 3 bases, leaving 18 bases between them. Study-level results: Across healthy donors, higher total template counts meant significantly greater roughly 2-week count variance.

The sequenced material came from blood. This TCR was sampled from a person between 18 and 75 years old in good health. The chain carries TRBV6-6 and TRBJ1-5; a possible D gene is TRBD1 (5 bases). The CDR3 DNA follows: TGTGCCAGCAGATATGGGACGGACGGAGCCAATCAGCCCCAGCATTTT. Protein sequence: CASRYGTDGANQPQHF.